The T cell receptor (beta chain) described here comes from a study of blood T cell repertoires in COVID-19. Study as a whole: Material from acute and convalescent COVID-19 was sourced from the United States, Italy and Spain.

The CDR3 extends over 14 amino acids. With 1 base removed from V and 7 bases from J, the gap between germline ends came to 14 bases. Germline V gives CDR1 GTSNPN, CDR2 SVGIG (reference sequence). Per the study methods: Amplifying reference gene primers gave estimates of nucleated cell counts. Sequenced by immunoSEQ multiplex PCR; TCRdb stores in-frame clones only, minus some. Clone size and V and J calls were adopted from that table, with D and trimming inferred from the DNA. Among 25,000 to 30,000 clones, over 85% were seen once, and the ten largest hold about 8%. This sequence joins TRBV30 and TRBJ1-5; D not certain. The TCR sequence derives from a man between 65 and 79 years old with active or convalescent COVID-19. Sequenced: peripheral blood. CDR3 in DNA: TGTGCCTGGAGTGCCCTGACATCGGGGCAGCCCCAGCATTTT. This translates into CAWSALTSGQPQHF.